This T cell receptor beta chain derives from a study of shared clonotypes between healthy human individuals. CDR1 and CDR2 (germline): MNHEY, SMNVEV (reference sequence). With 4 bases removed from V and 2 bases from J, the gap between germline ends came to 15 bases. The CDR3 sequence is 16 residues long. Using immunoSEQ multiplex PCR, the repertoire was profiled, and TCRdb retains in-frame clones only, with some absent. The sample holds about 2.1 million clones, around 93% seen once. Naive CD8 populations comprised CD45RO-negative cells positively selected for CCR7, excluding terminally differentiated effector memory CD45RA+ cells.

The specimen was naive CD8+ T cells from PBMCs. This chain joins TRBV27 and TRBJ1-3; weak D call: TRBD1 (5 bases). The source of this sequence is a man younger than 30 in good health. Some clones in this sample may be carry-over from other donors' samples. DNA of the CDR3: TGTGCCAGCAGTTGGGGGGTTCCAGCTACTGGAAACACCATATATTTT. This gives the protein CASSWGVPATGNTIYF.